These 4 T cell receptor beta chains share one sample of origin, sequenced in a study of blood T cell repertoires in COVID-19. The data were produced by immunoSEQ multiplex PCR, yet TCRdb's version contains in-frame clones alone and is incomplete. The table includes around 50,000 clones, 80% to 90% detected once. Sequencing was carried out using peripheral blood. These receptors all stem from a human donor in a cohort sampled during active COVID-19.

V usage is TRBV11-3 and J usage is TRBJ1-5; unclear D gene. The CDR3 is 13 amino acids. Trimming removed 1 base at V and 5 bases at J, with 6 bases between. Germline CDR1 is SGHNT and CDR2 is YENEEA. CDR3 sequence reads: CASSLVRDQPQHF. CDR3 coding DNA: TGTGCCAGCAGCTTAGTGCGCGATCAGCCCCAGCATTTT.

V and J are TRBV6-5 and TRBJ1-3; unclear D gene. The germline gives CDR1 MNHEY, CDR2 SVGAGI. Trimming removed 6 bases at V and 0 bases at J, with 12 bases between. This CDR3 has 15 residues. The CDR3 reads CASRTYTLSGNTIYF. CDR3 bases: TGTGCCAGCAGAACATACACCCTCTCTGGAAACACCATATATTTT.

The rearrangement joins TRBV11-3 to TRBJ2-7; tentatively, D is TRBD1 (6 bases). Trimming took off 0 bases at V and 6 bases at J, with 21 bases between the two ends. CDR3 length: 17 residues. Germline assignment: CDR1 SGHNT and CDR2 YENEEA. CDR3 DNA sequence: TGTGCCAGCAGCTTAGATAGCCCGGGACATTCAATAAGCGAGCAGTACTTC. This translates into CASSLDSPGHSISEQYF. Using reference TRBV11-3 and TRBJ2-7 for the parts outside the CDR3, the full variable domain is EAGVVQSPRYKIIEKKQPVAFWCNPISGHNTLYWYLQNLGQGPELLIRYENEEAVDDSQLPKDRFSAERLKGVDSTLKIQPAELGDSAVYLCASSLDSPGHSISEQYFGPGTRLTVT.

The chain joins TRBV29-1 to TRBJ1-5, with 9 bases fitting TRBD1. This CDR3 has 15 amino acids. The J segment lost 6 bases and the V segment lost 6 bases, leaving 12 bases of the junction unmatched. CDR1 SQVTM and CDR2 ANQGSEA come from the germline V gene. CDR3: CSVSTGQGDIQPQHF. The CDR3 nucleotides read TGCAGCGTCTCCACGGGACAGGGAGATATTCAGCCCCAGCATTTT.